Each of the 2 T cell receptor beta chains below was sequenced from the same sample in a study of cytomegalovirus exposure and HLA in healthy donors. With 60 Vbeta and 13 Jbeta primers, the PCR was carried out. Sequencing used immunoSEQ multiplex PCR; TCRdb keeps in-frame clones, though not all of them. The sample consists of 120,000 or so clones, approximately 80% of them appearing once. Sequenced sample: PBMCs. The receptors here all came from a human donor in good health.

This clone was counted a few times. The chain uses TRBV5-1 and TRBJ1-1; D remains ambiguous. This CDR3 spans 14 amino acids. The V and J ends lost 1 base and 1 base respectively, with 8 bases between them. CDR1 is SGHRS, CDR2 YFSETQ, per germline. CDR3 loop: CASSLTDSNTEAFF. The CDR3 DNA is TGCGCCAGCAGCTTGACAGATTCGAACACTGAAGCTTTCTTT.

The gene calls are TRBV23-1 and TRBJ1-5; 9 bases map to TRBD1. TRBV23-1 is annotated as an ORF whose role is uncertain. V lost 1 base to trimming and J lost 4 bases; unmatched junction nucleotides: 8. The CDR3 has 17 amino acids. The CDR3 loop is CASSQWGQGGPNQPQHF. CDR3 nucleotides: TGCGCCAGCAGTCAATGGGGACAGGGAGGACCTAATCAGCCCCAGCATTTT.